A single sample is the source of the 32 T cell receptor beta chains below, sequenced in a study of T cell repertoires in aging, cancer and after chemotherapy. A mixed TRB-A/B primer pool amplified rearranged TRB by multiplex touch-down PCR. TCRdb called the multiplex PCR reads again in MiXCR, with one record for every CDR3 protein. The sample has about 11,000 distinct CDR3 sequences, 32% seen once. TCR beta rearrangements were amplified from peripheral blood genomic DNA. Material for sequencing was blood. The receptors were sampled from a human donor in good health. The donor label of this sample is uncertain.

This sequence joins TRBV19 and TRBJ1-3, with D possibly matching TRBD1 (5 bases). CDR3 length: 16 residues. V was trimmed by 3 bases and J by 0 bases, leaving 12 bases between them. Germline values: CDR1 LNHDA, CDR2 SQIVND (reference sequence). CDR3 DNA sequence: TGTGCCAGTAGTATTATTCCTGACAGCTCTGGAAACACCATATATTTT. Residues: CASSIIPDSSGNTIYF.

In its sample, this clonotype was seen once. This chain connects TRBV11-1 to TRBJ2-1; 13 bases match TRBD2. The CDR3 is 16 residues long. The junction had 9 bases not matched to a gene; V was cut back by 5 bases and J by 8 bases. Germline V lookup: CDR1 SGHAT, CDR2 FQDESV (reference sequence). The CDR3 loop reads CASSPQLAGGLYEQFF. CDR3 sequence (DNA): TGTGCCAGCAGCCCCCAACTAGCGGGGGGGCTCTATGAGCAGTTCTTC.

CDR3 DNA sequence: TGTGCCAGCAGCCCTTTCAGTAGCGGGACAGGCCCAAGTGAGCAGTTCTTC. Its translation: CASSPFSSGTGPSEQFF. The chain joins TRBV27 to TRBJ2-1; either TRBD1 or TRBD2 may supply D (8 bases each). The germline V gene has CDR1 MNHEY and CDR2 SMNVEV (reference sequence). The CDR3 has 17 residues. The ends were cut back, 6 bases at V and 9 bases at J, with 27 bases in the middle.

This clonotype was detected a few times. The genes are TRBV6-5 and TRBJ1-1; D perhaps matches TRBD1 (5 bases). The CDR3 is 17 amino acids. The germline V gene encodes CDR1 MNHEY and CDR2 SVGAGI. Deletions cut 4 bases from V and 2 bases from J, with 20 bases between. CDR3 sequence: CASSSIGIGGVNTEAFF. For the CDR3, the DNA is TGTGCCAGCAGTTCGATTGGGATCGGGGGTGTTAACACTGAAGCTTTCTTT.

V usage is TRBV19 and J usage is TRBJ1-1; weak D call: TRBD1 (6 bases). Germline V CDR1 and CDR2: LNHDA, SQIVND (reference sequence). CDR3 length equals 12 residues. The V end was cut by 9 bases, the J end by 5 bases, with 13 bases between. The CDR3 sequence is CASARGPTEAFF. The CDR3 coding sequence is TGTGCCAGCGCCAGGGGCCCAACTGAAGCTTTCTTT. Full variable domain (outside the CDR3, taken from reference TRBV19 and TRBJ1-1): DGGITQSPKYLFRKEGQNVTLSCEQNLNHDAMYWYRQDPGQGLRLIYYSQIVNDFQKGDIAEGYSVSREKKESFPLTVTSAQKNPTAFYLCASARGPTEAFFGQGTRLTVV.

The gene calls are TRBV5-4 and TRBJ1-6, with D possibly being TRBD1 (5 bases). Germline CDR1 SGHNT, CDR2 YYREEE (reference sequence). The length of the CDR3 is 14 residues. V shed 5 bases and J shed 11 bases, with 17 bases lying between them. Written as DNA, the CDR3 is TGTGCCAGCAGGCTCTCGGGGGGTTGGACACCCCTCCACTTT. Translation: CASRLSGGWTPLHF.

The CDR3 loop is CASSLGHSSYNEQFF. The CDR3, as DNA: TGTGCCAGCAGCTTGGGACATAGTTCCTACAATGAGCAGTTCTTC. J is TRBJ2-1 and V is TRBV5-5; D ambiguous. Germline CDR1 is SGHKS and CDR2 is YYEKEE (reference sequence). The CDR3 contains 15 residues. With 0 bases removed from V and 1 base from J, the gap between germline ends came to 8 bases.

In this sample, this clonotype turned up a few times. The rearrangement joins TRBV4-3 to TRBJ1-2; tentatively, D is TRBD1 (6 bases). This CDR3 is 15 amino acids long. The V end lost 4 bases, the J end lost 4 bases, and 16 bases lay between the germline ends. Germline CDR1 and CDR2: LGHNA and YSLEER. CDR3 DNA sequence: TGCGCCAGCAGCCCCACCAATGGACAGCGCTATGGCTACACCTTC. Amino acid sequence: CASSPTNGQRYGYTF.

This clonotype is classed as medium-sized. This chain uses TRBV6-2 or TRBV6-3 with TRBJ2-3; D is unresolved. V lost 0 bases and J 6 bases, leaving 22 bases between the germline ends. CDR1 is MNHEY and CDR2 is SVGEGT in the germline V gene. The CDR3 sequence is 18 residues long. CDR3 bases: TGTGCCAGCAGTTACTCGATCCGACCTCCGGTCCCGAAGGATACGCAGTATTTT. Its translation: CASSYSIRPPVPKDTQYF.

This clonotype occurred once. CDR3 DNA sequence: TGTGCCAGCAGTTTGGGAGGGACAGGGGGCCAGGGCTACACCTTC. Translation: CASSLGGTGGQGYTF. The chain carries TRBV6-5 and TRBJ1-2; 12 bases are shared with TRBD1. With V trimmed by 4 bases and J by 8 bases, 8 bases remained unmatched. The CDR3 length is 15 residues. Germline V gene lookup returns CDR1 MNHEY and CDR2 SVGAGI.

This sequence joins TRBV6-4 and TRBJ2-1; a possible D gene is TRBD2 (7 bases). Trimming pared 0 bases from V and 12 bases from J, leaving 15 bases between. Germline lookup yields CDR1 MRHNA and CDR2 SNTAGT. The CDR3 loop spans 14 amino acids. CDR3 nucleotides: TGTGCCAGCAGTGACTCGACGGGGGGCCAGCGGCAGTTCTTC. This codes for CASSDSTGGQRQFF.

This clonotype appeared a few times. The chain carries TRBV19 and TRBJ1-3, with D possibly matching TRBD1 (5 bases). The length of the CDR3 is 16 residues. The V gene's germline CDR1 is LNHDA and CDR2 SQIVND (reference sequence). Trimming shortened V by 8 bases and J by 0 bases, and 17 bases separated the two germline ends. Written as DNA, the CDR3 is TGTGCCAGTTCCAAAGGGACGTTGAGCTCTGGAAACACCATATATTTT. It codes for CASSKGTLSSGNTIYF.

This clonotype was seen more than once but under ten times. V usage is TRBV6-1 and J usage is TRBJ1-2; D is undetermined. The germline gives CDR1 MNHNS, CDR2 SASEGT. V lost 0 bases to trimming and J lost 2 bases, with 19 bases between them. The CDR3 runs 18 residues. CDR3 DNA: TGTGCCAGCAGTGAAGCGCCGCTTGGACGGACCTTGAACTATGGCTACACCTTC. This codes for CASSEAPLGRTLNYGYTF.

The chain combines TRBV18 with TRBJ2-5; D remains ambiguous. Per germline, CDR1 KGHSH and CDR2 LQKENI. The V and J ends lost 6 bases and 7 bases respectively, with 12 bases between them. This CDR3 has 12 amino acids. The CDR3 spells CASSEGSGTQYF. The DNA of the CDR3 is TGTGCCAGCTCCGAAGGGTCAGGGACCCAGTACTTC. Using reference TRBV18 and TRBJ2-5 for the parts outside the CDR3, the full variable domain is NAGVMQNPRHLVRRRGQEARLRCSPMKGHSHVYWYRQLPEEGLKFMVYLQKENIIDESGMPKERFSAEFPKEGPSILRIQQVVRGDSAAYFCASSEGSGTQYFGPGTRLLVL.

This clonotype was observed a handful of times. The chain is built from TRBV6-2 or TRBV6-3 and TRBJ2-7, with 10 bases lining up with TRBD2. The CDR3 runs to 15 residues. The germline V gene has CDR1 MNHEY and CDR2 SVGEGT. With 4 bases clipped from V and 3 bases from J, the junction kept 6 bases outside the gene matches. The CDR3 DNA is TGTGCCAGCAGTTCCGCGTCTAGCGGGAGCTACGAGCAGTACTTC. This translates into CASSSASSGSYEQYF.

The genes are TRBV6-5 and TRBJ1-3; weak D call: TRBD1 (5 bases). The germline V gene encodes CDR1 MNHEY and CDR2 SVGAGI. The ends were cut back, 0 bases at V and 0 bases at J, with 24 bases in the middle. The CDR3 consists of 21 residues. The CDR3 DNA sequence: TGTGCCAGCAGTTACTCGACAGCGGGCCCCAGGGCCCTTATCTCTGGAAACACCATATATTTT. This gives the protein CASSYSTAGPRALISGNTIYF.

By its share, this clonotype is medium-sized. This rearrangement joins TRBV30 to TRBJ2-7; 8 nucleotides match TRBD1. V was clipped by 1 base and J by 2 bases; unmatched bases: 7. Per germline, CDR1 GTSNPN and CDR2 SVGIG (reference sequence). CDR3 length: 15 amino acids. The CDR3 DNA reads as TGTGCCTGGAGTGGAAGGACAGGGTCTGCCTACGAGCAGTACTTC. Protein: CAWSGRTGSAYEQYF.

This clonotype was detected a few times. J is TRBJ2-3 and V is TRBV10-3; a possible D gene is TRBD2 (7 bases). V shed 11 bases and J shed 5 bases, with 23 bases lying between them. This CDR3 has 15 amino acids. Per the germline V gene, CDR1 is ENHRY and CDR2 is SYGVKD. The chain's CDR3 is CASSSVGGGGDTQYF. The CDR3 region has the DNA TGTGCCTCATCTTCCGTGGGAGGGGGTGGAGATACGCAGTATTTT.

The chain is built from TRBV12-3 or TRBV12-4 and TRBJ1-5, with D tentatively TRBD1 (6 bases). Deletions cut 5 bases from V and 6 bases from J, with 14 bases between. The CDR3 has 14 residues. CDR3 sequence reads: CASSPGGACQPQHF. The CDR3 DNA follows: TGTGCCAGCAGTCCGGGGGGGGCCTGTCAGCCCCAGCATTTT.

In this sample, this clonotype turned up a few times. This sequence joins TRBV30 and TRBJ2-1; D gene uncertain. The germline CDR1 and CDR2 sequences are GTSNPN and SVGIG (reference sequence). The CDR3 spans 11 residues. Trimming pared 6 bases from V and 4 bases from J, leaving 7 bases between. The CDR3: CACQSYNEQFF. The CDR3 nucleotides read TGTGCCTGCCAGTCTTACAATGAGCAGTTCTTC.

This clonotype has just a few counts. The V and J genes are TRBV6-2 or TRBV6-3 and TRBJ1-1, with 9 bases lining up with TRBD1. The CDR3 extends over 12 amino acids. CDR1 and CDR2 (germline): MNHEY, SVGEGT. V gave up 8 bases and J gave up 5 bases; unmatched junction bases: 3. The CDR3 loop reads CASRDRVTEAFF. CDR3 in DNA: TGTGCCAGCCGGGACAGGGTTACTGAAGCTTTCTTT.

This clonotype is medium-sized (0.01 to 0.1%) within its sample. This chain connects TRBV29-1 to TRBJ2-7, with D possibly being TRBD1 (5 bases). Germline V CDR1 and CDR2: SQVTM, ANQGSEA. Trimming removed 2 bases from V and 3 bases from J, with 11 bases in between. The CDR3 has 13 residues. This CDR3 is CSVELGQGYEQYF. Here the CDR3 DNA reads TGCAGCGTTGAACTTGGGCAGGGCTACGAGCAGTACTTC.

In its sample, this clonotype ranks as medium-sized. The chain links TRBV6-5 to TRBJ1-2, with TRBD1 matching 8 bases. V trimming: 0 bases; J trimming: 2 bases; junction bases outside the gene matches: 8. This CDR3 is built from 17 residues. Germline CDR1 reads MNHEY; CDR2 reads SVGAGI. For the CDR3, the DNA is TGTGCCAGCAGTTACTCACCAGGGGGCAAAGAGAACTATGGCTACACCTTC. It codes for CASSYSPGGKENYGYTF.

By share, this clonotype ranks as medium-sized (0.01 to 0.1%). The V call is TRBV29-1, the J call TRBJ2-5; D might be TRBD2 (8 bases). Germline V gives CDR1 SQVTM, CDR2 ANQGSEA. The CDR3 extends over 18 amino acids. V dropped 4 bases and J dropped 1 base, with 25 bases sitting between them. The CDR3 sequence: CSVGRLALSRGPQETQYF. Here the CDR3 DNA reads TGCAGCGTTGGGCGACTAGCGTTATCGAGGGGGCCCCAAGAGACCCAGTACTTC.

V gene TRBV24-1 combines with J gene TRBJ2-7; 8 bases line up with TRBD2. The length of the CDR3 is 16 residues. Germline CDR1 is KGHDR and CDR2 is SFDVKD. With 4 bases clipped from V and 6 bases from J, the junction kept 13 bases outside the gene matches. The CDR3 nucleotides read TGTGCCACCAGTGAGGGCCGTAGCGGGAAAAGAAGCGAGCAGTACTTC. It is translated as CATSEGRSGKRSEQYF.

This clonotype has only a few counts. At one end, the junction sequence differs from germline, possibly due to a read error. V gene TRBV18 combines with J gene TRBJ2-5; D tentatively fits TRBD1 or TRBD2 (5 bases each). This CDR3 is built from 12 residues. CDR1 is KGHSH and CDR2 is LQKENI in the germline V gene. CDR3 sequence reads: CASSPEGTTQLF. The CDR3 nucleotides are TGTGCCAGCAGCCCAGAAGGGACCACACAGCTCTTC.

Remarks on this clonotype: Being one base from a much bigger clone, this may be a read error. The chain recombines TRBV6-1 with TRBJ2-5, with D possibly matching TRBD2 (6 bases). The ends were cut back, 3 bases at V and 2 bases at J, with 13 bases in the middle. The CDR3 contains 15 residues. The germline V gene has CDR1 MNHNS and CDR2 SASEGT. As DNA, the CDR3 is TGTGCCAGCAGTGAGGTCCTGGGGGGACAAGAGACCCAGTACTTC. Translated, it gives CASSEVLGGQETQYF.

The chain carries TRBV10-1 and TRBJ2-7; 9 nucleotides agree with TRBD1. The CDR3 is 15 amino acids. V lost 6 bases to trimming and J lost 7 bases; unmatched junction nucleotides: 13. Germline lookup yields CDR1 WNHNN and CDR2 SYGVQD (reference sequence). This chain's CDR3 is CASRGRGTGYWEQYF. The CDR3 nucleotides are TGCGCCAGCAGAGGTCGAGGGACAGGGTATTGGGAGCAGTACTTC.

V gene TRBV6-5 combines with J gene TRBJ2-4; 8 nucleotides match TRBD1. V lost 7 bases, J lost 0 bases, and 2 bases stayed unmatched. From germline, CDR1 is MNHEY and CDR2 SVGAGI. The CDR3 loop spans 14 amino acids. In nucleotides, the CDR3 is TGTGCCAGCACGGACAGGGAAGCCAAAAACATTCAGTACTTC. This codes for CASTDREAKNIQYF.

The chain combines TRBV7-9 with TRBJ2-1, with a possible D match to TRBD1 (5 bases). The CDR3 spans 12 residues. V was clipped by 9 bases and J by 3 bases, with 9 bases between them. Germline-derived CDR1 and CDR2 are SEHNR and FQNEAQ (reference sequence). The CDR3 DNA reads TGTGCCAGTAAAGGGGTCTACAATGAGCAGTTCTTC. It specifies CASKGVYNEQFF.

This chain uses TRBV7-2 with TRBJ1-5; D might be TRBD1 (6 bases). This CDR3 contains 13 residues. Germline lookup yields CDR1 SGHTA and CDR2 FQGNSA. V was trimmed by 5 bases and J by 1 base, leaving 6 bases between them. CDR3 coding DNA: TGTGCCAGCAGCCAGGGGAGCAATCAGCCCCAGCATTTT. Its translation: CASSQGSNQPQHF.

This chain joins TRBV6-5 and TRBJ1-1, with D perhaps TRBD1 (6 bases). The CDR3 loop spans 15 amino acids. Germline CDR1 reads MNHEY; CDR2 reads SVGAGI. V lost 5 bases and J 0 bases, leaving 13 bases between the germline ends. CDR3 amino acids: CASSRTDSLNTEAFF. CDR3 DNA sequence: TGTGCCAGCAGTAGGACGGACAGCCTGAACACTGAAGCTTTCTTT.